These 2 T cell receptor beta chains were all obtained from the same sample, sequenced in a study of shared clonotypes between healthy human individuals. The assay was immunoSEQ multiplex PCR, and TCRdb's table has in-frame clones only and misses some. The table includes some 480,000 clones, around 80% detected once. Sample: PBMCs. These receptors were taken from a woman aged 35 to 49 in good health. Some clones in this sample may be carry-over from other donors' samples.

The chain links TRBV11-2 to TRBJ2-5, with D unclear. The V end was cut by 1 base, the J end by 2 bases, with 5 bases between. Germline V CDR1 and CDR2: SGHAT, FQNNGV. The CDR3 has 13 amino acids. CDR3 sequence: CASSLVQQETQYF. The CDR3 coding sequence is TGTGCCAGCAGCTTAGTACAGCAAGAGACCCAGTACTTC.

The V and J genes are TRBV4-3 and TRBJ1-2; tentatively, D is TRBD1 (5 bases). Trimming removed 2 bases at V and 7 bases at J, with 11 bases between. Per germline, CDR1 LGHNA and CDR2 YSLEER. The CDR3 totals 13 residues. The chain's CDR3 is CASSQTAGLGYTF. CDR3 bases: TGCGCCAGCAGCCAAACCGCAGGGCTTGGCTACACCTTC.